Each of the 15 T cell receptor beta chains below was sequenced from the same sample in a study of OX40 agonist ivuxolimab in advanced cancers. The receptor library was made with the immunoSEQ multiplex PCR assay. TCRdb stores this immuneACCESS table with in-frame sequences only. Part of the clones is absent; in the studies checked, under half of the shortfall reflects unresolved V genes, and no reason is known for the rest. The sample has 50,000 or so clones on record, roughly 88% of them singletons. The ten most abundant clones make up around 12% of the sample. The material sequenced was CD4+ or CD8+ T cells sorted from blood, taken in a trial of the OX40 agonist ivuxolimab. These receptors originate from an adult with an advanced solid tumor such as melanoma, head and neck, liver or kidney cancer.

The rearrangement links TRBV28 to TRBJ1-1; no definite D call. Germline CDR1 MDHEN, CDR2 SYDVKM. V was cut by 5 bases and J by 3 bases, with 10 bases left in between. CDR3 size: 13 residues. CDR3 in amino acids: CASSPVTDTEAFF. The CDR3 DNA reads TGTGCCAGCAGTCCCGTCACGGACACTGAAGCTTTCTTT. Full variable domain (outside the CDR3, taken from reference TRBV28 and TRBJ1-1): DVKVTQSSRYLVKRTGEKVFLECVQDMDHENMFWYRQDPGLGLRLIYFSYDVKMKEKGDIPEGYSVSREKKERFSLILESASTNQTSMYLCASSPVTDTEAFFGQGTRLTVV.

The chain recombines TRBV6-5 with TRBJ1-1; 8 nucleotides match TRBD1. Germline lookup yields CDR1 MNHEY and CDR2 SVGAGI. CDR3 size: 15 residues. Losses at the gene ends were 0 bases for V and 4 bases for J; bases not matched to a gene: 4. This chain's CDR3 is CASSYSGQGGTEAFF. CDR3 sequence (DNA): TGTGCCAGCAGTTACTCCGGACAGGGAGGCACTGAAGCTTTCTTT.

This clone has a handful of counts. V is TRBV10-3 and J is TRBJ2-6; the match to TRBD1 covers 10 bases. V lost 10 bases to trimming and J lost 0 bases; unmatched junction nucleotides: 3. This CDR3 has 15 amino acids. Germline CDR1 ENHRY, CDR2 SYGVKD. The CDR3 coding sequence is TGTGCCACGGGACAGGGGAGCTCTGGGGCCAACGTCCTGACTTTC. As protein: CATGQGSSGANVLTF.

This clone has more than one count but fewer than ten. The gene calls are TRBV28 and TRBJ1-1; D is perhaps TRBD1 (5 bases). The CDR3 extends over 19 amino acids. Trimming took off 6 bases at V and 1 base at J, with 27 bases between the two ends. Looked up from germline, CDR1 is MDHEN and CDR2 is SYDVKM. This chain's CDR3 is CASRVSTTALVGENTEAFF. Here the CDR3 DNA reads TGTGCCAGCAGAGTTTCGACGACCGCCTTGGTAGGGGAGAACACTGAAGCTTTCTTT. Complete variable domain (other parts from reference TRBV28 and TRBJ1-1): DVKVTQSSRYLVKRTGEKVFLECVQDMDHENMFWYRQDPGLGLRLIYFSYDVKMKEKGDIPEGYSVSREKKERFSLILESASTNQTSMYLCASRVSTTALVGENTEAFFGQGTRLTVV.

V is TRBV4-2 and J is TRBJ1-2; unclear D gene. CDR3 length: 16 amino acids. The ends were cut back, 3 bases at V and 4 bases at J, with 18 bases in the middle. Germline-derived CDR1 and CDR2 are LGHNA and YNFKEQ. CDR3 DNA: TGTGCCAGCAGCCATGTTGGTACGGAGTGGGTCTATGGCTACACCTTC. As protein: CASSHVGTEWVYGYTF.

This chain links TRBV10-3 with TRBJ1-2; 10 positions match TRBD1. This CDR3 contains 15 residues. Germline CDR1 reads ENHRY; CDR2 reads SYGVKD. Losses at the gene ends were 4 bases for V and 1 base for J; bases not matched to a gene: 3. This CDR3 is CAISADRGSNYGYTF. DNA of the CDR3: TGTGCCATCAGTGCGGACAGGGGGAGTAACTATGGCTACACCTTC.

The chain is built from TRBV14 and TRBJ2-2; TRBD2 aligns across 8 bases. From germline, CDR1 is SGHDN and CDR2 FVKESK. This CDR3 is 14 amino acids long. J was trimmed by 6 bases and V by 4 bases; bases with no gene match: 4. The CDR3, as DNA: TGTGCCAGCAGCCTCGTTAGCGGGGCCGGGGAGCTGTTTTTT. This translates into CASSLVSGAGELFF.

The chain carries TRBV6-5 and TRBJ2-7; the D gene is possibly TRBD1 (6 bases). The ends were cut back, 2 bases at V and 6 bases at J, with 17 bases in the middle. The CDR3 runs to 15 residues. In germline, CDR1 is MNHEY, CDR2 SVGAGI. The CDR3 spells CASSYDETGAFEQYF. The CDR3 region has the DNA TGTGCCAGCAGTTACGATGAGACAGGAGCGTTCGAGCAGTACTTC.

The chain couples TRBV11-3 to TRBJ2-1; no reliable D call. The CDR3 totals 13 residues. Germline V gene sequence: CDR1 SGHNT, CDR2 YENEEA. The germline V and J ends were trimmed by 5 bases and 7 bases, with 12 bases remaining between them. Here the CDR3 reads CASSPRGYNEQFF. In DNA, the CDR3 is TGTGCCAGCAGCCCCCGAGGTTATAATGAGCAGTTCTTC.

This chain links TRBV6-1 with TRBJ1-2; D gene unclear. Between the trimmed V and J ends, which lost 9 bases and 3 bases, there was a span of 17 bases. The CDR3 runs to 14 residues. Looked up from germline, CDR1 is MNHNS and CDR2 is SASEGT. The CDR3 loop reads CASFTASSYYGYTF. In DNA form, the CDR3 reads TGTGCCAGTTTTACTGCAAGCTCGTACTATGGCTACACCTTC.

The CDR3: CASSLSATDTQYF. Here the CDR3 DNA reads TGTGCCAGCAGTTTATCTGCCACAGATACGCAGTATTTT. V and J are TRBV28 and TRBJ2-3; D ambiguous. The CDR3 sequence is 13 residues long. From germline, CDR1 is MDHEN and CDR2 SYDVKM. The V and J ends lost 1 base and 2 bases respectively, with 4 bases between them.

The rearrangement links TRBV2 to TRBJ1-1; D possibly corresponds to TRBD1 (5 bases). The ends were cut back, 6 bases at V and 1 base at J, with 9 bases in the middle. This CDR3 is built from 13 residues. Germline V CDR1 and CDR2: SNHLY, FYNNEI. CDR3 protein: CASRQQENTEAFF. In nucleotides, the CDR3 is TGTGCCAGCAGACAACAGGAGAACACTGAAGCTTTCTTT.

Here the CDR3 DNA reads TGTGCCAGCAGTGAATCGGGGCCGAACACTGAAGCTTTCTTT. Translated, it gives CASSESGPNTEAFF. The chain couples TRBV6-5 to TRBJ1-1, with D maybe TRBD1 (5 bases). The germline CDR1 and CDR2 sequences are MNHEY and SVGAGI. There are 14 residues in the CDR3. V was cut by 5 bases and J by 1 base, with 11 bases left in between.

This clone has more than one count but fewer than ten. This rearrangement joins TRBV5-6 to TRBJ1-2; D is ambiguous. Trimming cost V 4 bases and J 7 bases, with 11 bases left between them. The germline V gene has CDR1 SGHDT and CDR2 YYEEEE. This CDR3 contains 12 residues. CDR3 DNA: TGTGCCAGCAGCCCCCTAACCAGTGGCTACACCTTC. This encodes CASSPLTSGYTF.

The chain links TRBV19 to TRBJ2-1; 10 nucleotides agree with TRBD2. This CDR3 is built from 15 residues. Germline V lookup: CDR1 LNHDA, CDR2 SQIVND (reference sequence). V shed 3 bases, J shed 2 bases, and the junction held 1 base outside the gene matches. The CDR3 coding sequence is TGTGCCAGTAGTATTAGCGGGGGGACCTACAATGAGCAGTTCTTC. This translates into CASSISGGTYNEQFF.